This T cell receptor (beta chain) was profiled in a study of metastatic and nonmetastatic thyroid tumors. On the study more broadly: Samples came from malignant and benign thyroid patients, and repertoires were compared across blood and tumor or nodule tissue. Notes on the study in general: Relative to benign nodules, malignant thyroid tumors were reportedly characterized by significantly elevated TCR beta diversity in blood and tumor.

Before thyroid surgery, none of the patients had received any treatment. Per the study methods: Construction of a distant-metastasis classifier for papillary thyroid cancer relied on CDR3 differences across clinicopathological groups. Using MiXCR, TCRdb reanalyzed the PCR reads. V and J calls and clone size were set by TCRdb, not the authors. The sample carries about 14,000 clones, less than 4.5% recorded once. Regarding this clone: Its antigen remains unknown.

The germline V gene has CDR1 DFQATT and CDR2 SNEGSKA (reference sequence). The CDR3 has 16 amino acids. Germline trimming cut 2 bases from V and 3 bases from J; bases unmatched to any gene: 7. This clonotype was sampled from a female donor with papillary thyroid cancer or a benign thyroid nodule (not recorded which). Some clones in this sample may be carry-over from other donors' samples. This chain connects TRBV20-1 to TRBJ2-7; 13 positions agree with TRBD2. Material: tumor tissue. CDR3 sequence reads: CSARPSGTSGNYEQYF. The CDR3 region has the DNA TGCAGTGCTAGACCGTCCGGGACTAGCGGGAACTACGAGCAGTACTTC.